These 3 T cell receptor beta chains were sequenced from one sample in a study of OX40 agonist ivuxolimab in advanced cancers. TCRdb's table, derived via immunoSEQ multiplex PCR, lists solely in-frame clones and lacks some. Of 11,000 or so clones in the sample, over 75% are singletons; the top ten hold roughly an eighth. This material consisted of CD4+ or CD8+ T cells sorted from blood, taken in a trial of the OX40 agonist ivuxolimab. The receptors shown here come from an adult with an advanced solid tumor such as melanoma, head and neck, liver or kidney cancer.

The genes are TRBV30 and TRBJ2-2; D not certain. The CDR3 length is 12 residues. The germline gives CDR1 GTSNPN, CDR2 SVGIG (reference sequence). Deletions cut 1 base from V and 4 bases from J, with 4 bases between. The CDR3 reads CAWSEGTGELFF. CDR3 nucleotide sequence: TGTGCCTGGAGTGAGGGCACCGGGGAGCTGTTTTTT.

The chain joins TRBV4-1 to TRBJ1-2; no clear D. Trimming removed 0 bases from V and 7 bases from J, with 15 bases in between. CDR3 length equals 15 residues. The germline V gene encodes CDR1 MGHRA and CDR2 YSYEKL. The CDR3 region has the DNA TGCGCCAGCAGCCAAGATCACCCAACCTGGGGTGGCTACACCTTC. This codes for CASSQDHPTWGGYTF.

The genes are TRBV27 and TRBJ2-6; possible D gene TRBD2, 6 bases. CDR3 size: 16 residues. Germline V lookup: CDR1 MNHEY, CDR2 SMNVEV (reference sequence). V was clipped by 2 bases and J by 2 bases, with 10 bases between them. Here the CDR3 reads CASSLTGGAGANVLTF. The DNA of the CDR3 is TGTGCCAGCAGTTTAACAGGAGGGGCTGGGGCCAACGTCCTGACTTTC.